A selection of T cell receptor beta chains follows, all from one sample in a study of T-cell memory formation after mild COVID-19. TCRdb used MiXCR to reprocess the 5' RACE reads, holding one entry per CDR3 protein. The sample consists of 110,000 to 150,000 distinct CDR3 sequences, more than 13% of them appearing once. Sequencing input: PBMCs or a T cell subset sorted from them (not recorded which). The receptors come from an adult woman who had mild COVID-19 (a few samples of this study predate the infection). Cell type and time point are not known. Both conserved end residues are trimmed from each CDR3. D genes are given only for firm matches.

TRBD1	TRBV27	11	TRBJ1-1	ASSTGGSSEAF
TRBD1	TRBV7-9	15	TRBJ2-5	ASRPGTGGPTGETQY
TRBD1	TRBV12-3/TRBV12-4	12	TRBJ1-1	ASSVGQGDTEAF
TRBD1	TRBV7-9	12	TRBJ2-7	ASSSGQDPYEQY
.	TRBV15	12	TRBJ1-3	ATSRDYQGDTIY
TRBD2	TRBV6-6	13	TRBJ2-1	ASSSLAGAAIEQF
.	TRBV29-1	10	TRBJ1-2	SGRDGNYGYT
.	TRBV12-3/TRBV12-4	12	TRBJ1-4	ASSLWAPQEKLF
TRBD1	TRBV10-3	13	TRBJ2-2	AISEGTGGTGELF
TRBD1	TRBV27	13	TRBJ2-1	ASRTGVSSYNEQF
TRBD1	TRBV29-1	12	TRBJ2-7	SVAGTDRFDEQY
TRBD2	TRBV4-1	15	TRBJ2-1	ASSHKGLAGGRDEQF
.	TRBV19	12	TRBJ2-7	ASKRSGRVYEQY
.	TRBV12-3/TRBV12-4	13	TRBJ2-7	ASTYARLPLGEQY
TRBD2	TRBV13	16	TRBJ2-3	ASSLAVPASGVGYTQY
TRBD1	TRBV20-1	12	TRBJ2-7	SARDRDRDYEQY
.	TRBV4-1	12	TRBJ2-5	ASSQDNGQETQY
.	TRBV5-1	13	TRBJ1-1	ASSLVGLQNTEAF
.	TRBV27	12	TRBJ2-7	ASSTAARPYEQY
.	TRBV24-1	12	TRBJ2-1	ATSGSDLGNEQF
TRBD1	TRBV9	12	TRBJ2-7	ASSAGDRGHEQY
.	TRBV5-1	11	TRBJ1-1	ASSLDRGIEAF